This T cell receptor beta chain came from a study of control samples from healthy donors and cancer patients. The data were produced by immunoSEQ multiplex PCR, yet TCRdb's version contains in-frame clones alone and is incomplete. The sample shows about 30,000 clones, roughly 85% of them seen only once. V lost 4 bases and J lost 5, with 6 bases in between. The CDR3 is 11 residues long. Germline CDR1 SGHRS, CDR2 YFSETQ. The chain has TRBV5-1 and TRBJ2-5; a possible D gene is TRBD2 (5 bases). The sequenced sample consisted of PBMCs. The clonotype originates from a man aged 60 to 75 with head and neck cancer. CDR3 amino acids: CASSPGETQYF. The CDR3 nucleotides read TGCGCCAGCAGCCCGGGGGAGACCCAGTACTTC.